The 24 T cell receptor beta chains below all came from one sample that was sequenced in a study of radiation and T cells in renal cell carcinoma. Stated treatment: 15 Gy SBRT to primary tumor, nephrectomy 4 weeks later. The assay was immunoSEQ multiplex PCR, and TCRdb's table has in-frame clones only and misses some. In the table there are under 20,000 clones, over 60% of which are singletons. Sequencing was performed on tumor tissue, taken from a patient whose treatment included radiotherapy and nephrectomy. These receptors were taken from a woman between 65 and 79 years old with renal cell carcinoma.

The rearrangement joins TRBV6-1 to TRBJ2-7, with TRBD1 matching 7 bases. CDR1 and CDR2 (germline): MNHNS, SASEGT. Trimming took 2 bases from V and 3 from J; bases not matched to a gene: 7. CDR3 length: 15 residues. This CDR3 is CASSERPGTDYEQYF. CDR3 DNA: TGTGCCAGCAGTGAAAGACCAGGGACAGACTACGAGCAGTACTTC.

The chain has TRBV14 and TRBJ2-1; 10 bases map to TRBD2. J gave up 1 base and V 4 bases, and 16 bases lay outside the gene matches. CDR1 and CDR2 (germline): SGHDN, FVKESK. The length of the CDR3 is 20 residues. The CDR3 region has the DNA TGTGCCAGCAGCCCTGGGGGGGCCTGGACTAGCGGTTGGTCCTACAATGAGCAGTTCTTC. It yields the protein CASSPGGAWTSGWSYNEQFF. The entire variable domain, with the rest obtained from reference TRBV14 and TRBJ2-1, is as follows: EAGVTQFPSHSVIEKGQTVTLRCDPISGHDNLYWYRRVMGKEIKFLLHFVKESKQDESGMPNNRFLAERTGGTYSTLKVQPAELEDSGVYFCASSPGGAWTSGWSYNEQFFGPGTRLTVL.

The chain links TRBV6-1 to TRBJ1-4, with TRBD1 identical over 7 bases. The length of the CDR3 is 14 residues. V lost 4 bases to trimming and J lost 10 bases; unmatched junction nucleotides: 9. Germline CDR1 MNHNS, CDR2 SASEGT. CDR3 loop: CASSGQGGSRKLFF. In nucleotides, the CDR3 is TGTGCCAGCAGTGGACAGGGCGGAAGTCGAAAACTGTTTTTT.

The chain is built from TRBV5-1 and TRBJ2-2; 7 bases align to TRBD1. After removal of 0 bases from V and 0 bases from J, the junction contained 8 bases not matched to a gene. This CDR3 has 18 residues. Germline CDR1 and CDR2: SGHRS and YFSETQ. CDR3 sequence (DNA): TGCGCCAGCAGCTTGGTGGGCAGGGGGAGTTCGAACACCGGGGAGCTGTTTTTT. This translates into CASSLVGRGSSNTGELFF.

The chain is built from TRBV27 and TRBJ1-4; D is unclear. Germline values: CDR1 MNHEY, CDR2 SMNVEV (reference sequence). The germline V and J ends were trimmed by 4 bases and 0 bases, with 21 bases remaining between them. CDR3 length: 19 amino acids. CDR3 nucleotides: TGTGCCAGCAGTTACCGCGGATGGGAGGAGAGGCCAACTAATGAAAAACTGTTTTTT. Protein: CASSYRGWEERPTNEKLFF.

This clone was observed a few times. The CDR3 protein is CAWSSDRGRGVTQYF. DNA of the CDR3: TGTGCCTGGAGTTCGGACAGGGGGCGCGGAGTTACGCAGTATTTT. V usage is TRBV30 and J usage is TRBJ2-3, with TRBD1 matching over 11 bases. V trimming: 2 bases; J trimming: 8 bases; junction bases outside the gene matches: 9. The CDR3 sequence is 15 residues long. The germline CDR1 and CDR2 sequences are GTSNPN and SVGIG (reference sequence).

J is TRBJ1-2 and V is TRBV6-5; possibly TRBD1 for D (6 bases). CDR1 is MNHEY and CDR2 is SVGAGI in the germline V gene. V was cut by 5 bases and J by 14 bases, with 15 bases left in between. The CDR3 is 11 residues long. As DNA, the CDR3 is TGTGCCAGCAGTGGGGGACATACGGAGACCTTC. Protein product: CASSGGHTETF.

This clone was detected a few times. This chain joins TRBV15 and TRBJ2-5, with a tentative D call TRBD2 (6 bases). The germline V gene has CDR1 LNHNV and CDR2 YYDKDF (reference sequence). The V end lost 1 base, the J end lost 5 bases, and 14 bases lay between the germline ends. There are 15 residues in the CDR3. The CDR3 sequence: CATSRAARGGETQYF. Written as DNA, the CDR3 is TGTGCCACCAGCAGAGCGGCTCGAGGAGGGGAGACCCAGTACTTC.

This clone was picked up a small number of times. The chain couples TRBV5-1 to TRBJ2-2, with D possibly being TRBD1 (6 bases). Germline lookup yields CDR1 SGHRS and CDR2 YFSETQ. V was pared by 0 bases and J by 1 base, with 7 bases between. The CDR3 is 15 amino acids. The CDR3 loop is CASSLDRVNTGELFF. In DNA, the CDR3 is TGCGCCAGCAGCTTGGACAGGGTGAACACCGGGGAGCTGTTTTTT.

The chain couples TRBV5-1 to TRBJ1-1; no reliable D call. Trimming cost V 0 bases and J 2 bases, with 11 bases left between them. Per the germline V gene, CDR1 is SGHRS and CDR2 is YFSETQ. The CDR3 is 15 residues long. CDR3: CASSLDREANTEAFF. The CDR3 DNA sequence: TGCGCCAGCAGCTTGGATCGGGAGGCAAACACTGAAGCTTTCTTT. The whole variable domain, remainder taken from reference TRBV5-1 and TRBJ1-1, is KAGVTQTPRYLIKTRGQQVTLSCSPISGHRSVSWYQQTPGQGLQFLFEYFSETQRNKGNFPGRFSGRQFSNSRSEMNVSTLELGDSALYLCASSLDREANTEAFFGQGTRLTVV.

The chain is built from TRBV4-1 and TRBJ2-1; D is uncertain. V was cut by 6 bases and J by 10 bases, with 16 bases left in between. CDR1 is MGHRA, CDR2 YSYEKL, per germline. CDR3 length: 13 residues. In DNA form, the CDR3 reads TGCGCCAGCAGAGACACCTTGTCACGGGAGCAGTTCTTC. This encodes CASRDTLSREQFF.

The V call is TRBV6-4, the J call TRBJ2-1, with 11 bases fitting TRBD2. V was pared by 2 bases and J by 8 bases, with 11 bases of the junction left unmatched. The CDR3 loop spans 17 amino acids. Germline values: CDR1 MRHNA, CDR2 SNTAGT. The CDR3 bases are TGTGCCAGCAGTGACACTAGTAGCGGGGGGGCTTCAGATGAGCAGTTCTTC. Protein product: CASSDTSSGGASDEQFF.

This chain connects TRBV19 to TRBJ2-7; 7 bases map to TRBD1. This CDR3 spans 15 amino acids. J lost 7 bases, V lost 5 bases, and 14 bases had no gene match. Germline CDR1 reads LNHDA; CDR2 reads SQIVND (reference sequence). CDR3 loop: CASSPQDRTLGEQYF. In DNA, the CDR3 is TGTGCCAGTAGTCCACAGGACAGGACATTAGGTGAGCAGTACTTC.

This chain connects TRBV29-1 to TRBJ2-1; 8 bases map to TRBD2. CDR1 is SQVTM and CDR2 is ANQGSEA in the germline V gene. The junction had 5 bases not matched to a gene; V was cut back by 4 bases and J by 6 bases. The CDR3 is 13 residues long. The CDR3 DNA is TGCAGCGTTGTTAGCGGGATCCGCAATGAGCAGTTCTTC. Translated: CSVVSGIRNEQFF.

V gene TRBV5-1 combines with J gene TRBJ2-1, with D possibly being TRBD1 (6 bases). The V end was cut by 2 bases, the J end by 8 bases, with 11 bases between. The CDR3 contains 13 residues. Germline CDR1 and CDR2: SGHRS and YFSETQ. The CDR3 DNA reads TGCGCCAGCAGCTTCAACAGGGTCGATGAGCAGTTCTTC. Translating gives CASSFNRVDEQFF.

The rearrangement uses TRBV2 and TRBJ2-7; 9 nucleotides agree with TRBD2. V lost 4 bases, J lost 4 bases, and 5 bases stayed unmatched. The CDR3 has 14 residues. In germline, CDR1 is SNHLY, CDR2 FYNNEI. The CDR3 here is CASSVYSGSYEQYF. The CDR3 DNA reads TGTGCCAGCAGTGTGTATAGCGGGAGTTACGAGCAGTACTTC. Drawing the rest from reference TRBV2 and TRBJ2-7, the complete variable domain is EPEVTQTPSHQVTQMGQEVILRCVPISNHLYFYWYRQILGQKVEFLVSFYNNEISEKSEIFDDQFSVERPDGSNFTLKIRSTKLEDSAMYFCASSVYSGSYEQYFGPGTRLTVT.

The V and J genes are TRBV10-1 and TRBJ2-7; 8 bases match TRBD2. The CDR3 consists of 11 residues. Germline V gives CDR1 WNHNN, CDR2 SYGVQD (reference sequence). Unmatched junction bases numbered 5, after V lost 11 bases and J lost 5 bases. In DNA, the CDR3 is TGCGCCGTCGGGAGGGTCCACGAGCAGTACTTC. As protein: CAVGRVHEQYF.

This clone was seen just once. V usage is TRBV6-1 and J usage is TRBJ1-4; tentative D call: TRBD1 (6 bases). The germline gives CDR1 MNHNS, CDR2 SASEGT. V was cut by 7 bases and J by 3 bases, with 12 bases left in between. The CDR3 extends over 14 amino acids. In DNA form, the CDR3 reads TGTGCCAGCATTTTCGGGGGCGCTAATGAAAAACTGTTTTTT. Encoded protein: CASIFGGANEKLFF.

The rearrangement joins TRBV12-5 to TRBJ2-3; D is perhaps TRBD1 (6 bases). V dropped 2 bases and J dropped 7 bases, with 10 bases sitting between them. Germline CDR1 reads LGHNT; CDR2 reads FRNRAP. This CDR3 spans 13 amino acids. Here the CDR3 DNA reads TGTGCTAGTGGTTTGACAACAGGGAATACGCAGTATTTT. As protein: CASGLTTGNTQYF.

DNA for the CDR3: TGTGCCAGCTCACTGGGACAGACGAACACTGAAGCTTTCTTT. This codes for CASSLGQTNTEAFF. This sequence joins TRBV18 and TRBJ1-1; 7 positions match TRBD1. Losses at the gene ends were 4 bases for V and 1 base for J; bases not matched to a gene: 3. The CDR3 is 14 residues long. Looked up from germline, CDR1 is KGHSH and CDR2 is LQKENI.

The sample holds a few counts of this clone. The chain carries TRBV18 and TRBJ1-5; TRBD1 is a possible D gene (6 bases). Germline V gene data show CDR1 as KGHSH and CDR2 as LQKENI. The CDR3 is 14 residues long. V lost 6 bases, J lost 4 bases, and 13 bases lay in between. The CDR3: CASSMNRANQPQHF. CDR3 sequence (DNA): TGTGCCAGCTCTATGAACAGGGCAAATCAGCCCCAGCATTTT.

The CDR3 sequence is CASARTGSYGYTF. The DNA of the CDR3 is TGTGCTAGTGCCAGGACAGGGAGTTATGGCTACACCTTC. V gene TRBV12-5 combines with J gene TRBJ1-2; 8 nucleotides line up with TRBD1. The CDR3 is 13 amino acids. V shed 7 bases, J shed 5 bases, and the junction held 6 bases outside the gene matches. CDR1 and CDR2 from the germline V gene are LGHNT and FRNRAP.

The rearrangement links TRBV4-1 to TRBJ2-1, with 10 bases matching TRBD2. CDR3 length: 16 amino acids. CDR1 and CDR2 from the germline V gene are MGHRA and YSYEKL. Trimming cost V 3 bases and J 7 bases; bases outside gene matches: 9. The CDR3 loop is CASSQRNSGGYNEQFF. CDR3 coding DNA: TGCGCCAGCAGCCAGAGGAATAGCGGGGGGTATAATGAGCAGTTCTTC.

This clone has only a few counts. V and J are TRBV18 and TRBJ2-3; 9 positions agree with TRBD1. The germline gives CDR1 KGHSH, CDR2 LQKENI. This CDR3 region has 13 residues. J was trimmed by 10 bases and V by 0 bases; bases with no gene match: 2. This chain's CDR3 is CASSPPYRGPQYF. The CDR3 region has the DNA TGTGCCAGCTCACCACCGTACAGGGGGCCGCAGTATTTT.